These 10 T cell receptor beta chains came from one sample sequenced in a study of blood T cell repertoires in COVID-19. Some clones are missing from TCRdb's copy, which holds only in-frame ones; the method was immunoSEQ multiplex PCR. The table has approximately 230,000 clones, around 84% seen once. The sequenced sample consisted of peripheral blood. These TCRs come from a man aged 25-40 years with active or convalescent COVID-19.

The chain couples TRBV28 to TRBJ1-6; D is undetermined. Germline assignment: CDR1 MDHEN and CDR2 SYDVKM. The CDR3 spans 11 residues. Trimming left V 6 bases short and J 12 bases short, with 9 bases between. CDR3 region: CASSRLKPLHF. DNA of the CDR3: TGTGCCAGCAGCAGACTCAAACCCCTCCACTTT.

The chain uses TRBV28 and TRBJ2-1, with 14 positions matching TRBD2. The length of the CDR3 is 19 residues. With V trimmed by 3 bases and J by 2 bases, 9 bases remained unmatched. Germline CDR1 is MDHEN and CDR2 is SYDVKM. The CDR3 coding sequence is TGTGCCAGCAGTTTTCCCGCCCGACTAGCGGGGGGGCCCTACAATGAGCAGTTCTTC. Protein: CASSFPARLAGGPYNEQFF.

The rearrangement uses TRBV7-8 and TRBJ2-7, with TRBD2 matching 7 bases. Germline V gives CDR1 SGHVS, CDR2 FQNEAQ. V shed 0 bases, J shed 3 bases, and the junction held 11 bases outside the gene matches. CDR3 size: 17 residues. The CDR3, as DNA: TGTGCCAGCAGCTTAGCGCGAGGACTAGGAGACCGCTACGAGCAGTACTTC. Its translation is CASSLARGLGDRYEQYF.

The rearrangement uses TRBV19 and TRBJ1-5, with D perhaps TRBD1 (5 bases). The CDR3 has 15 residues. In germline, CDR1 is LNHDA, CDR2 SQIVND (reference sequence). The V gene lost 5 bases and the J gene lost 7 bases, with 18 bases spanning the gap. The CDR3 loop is CASSSQTGAGQPQHF. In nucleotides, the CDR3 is TGTGCCAGTAGTTCTCAGACTGGGGCAGGACAGCCCCAGCATTTT. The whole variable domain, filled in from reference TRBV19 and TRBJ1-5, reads DGGITQSPKYLFRKEGQNVTLSCEQNLNHDAMYWYRQDPGQGLRLIYYSQIVNDFQKGDIAEGYSVSREKKESFPLTVTSAQKNPTAFYLCASSSQTGAGQPQHFGDGTRLSIL.

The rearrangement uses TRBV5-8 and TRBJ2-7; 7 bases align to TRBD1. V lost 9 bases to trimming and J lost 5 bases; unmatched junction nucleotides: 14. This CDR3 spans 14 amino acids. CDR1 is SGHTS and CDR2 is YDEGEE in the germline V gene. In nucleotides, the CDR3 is TGTGCCACCTCGCCCCGGCCAGGGGGTCACGAGCAGTACTTC. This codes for CATSPRPGGHEQYF. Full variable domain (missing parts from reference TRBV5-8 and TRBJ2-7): EAGVTQSPTHLIKTRGQQATLRCSPISGHTSVYWYQQALGLGLQFLLWYDEGEERNRGNFPPRFSGRQFPNYSSELNVNALELEDSALYLCATSPRPGGHEQYFGPGTRLTVT.

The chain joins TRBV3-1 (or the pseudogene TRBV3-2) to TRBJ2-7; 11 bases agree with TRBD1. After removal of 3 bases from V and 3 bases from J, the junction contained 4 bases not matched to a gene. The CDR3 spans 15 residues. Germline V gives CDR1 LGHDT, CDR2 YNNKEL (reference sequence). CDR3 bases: TGTGCCAGCAGCCAGGGGACAGGGGGGAGCTACGAGCAGTACTTC. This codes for CASSQGTGGSYEQYF.

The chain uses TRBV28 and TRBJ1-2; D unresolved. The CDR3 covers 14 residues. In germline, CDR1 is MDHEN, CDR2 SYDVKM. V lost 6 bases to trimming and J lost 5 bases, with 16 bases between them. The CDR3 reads CASREGGGKYGYTF. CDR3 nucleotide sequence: TGTGCCAGCAGGGAAGGAGGCGGGAAGTATGGCTACACCTTC.

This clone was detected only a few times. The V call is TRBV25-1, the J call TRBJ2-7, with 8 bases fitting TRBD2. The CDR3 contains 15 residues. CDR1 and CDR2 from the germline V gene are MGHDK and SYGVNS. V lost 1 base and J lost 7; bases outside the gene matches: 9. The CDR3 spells CASSELAGPITEQYF. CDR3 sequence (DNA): TGTGCCAGCAGTGAATTAGCGGGACCCATTACAGAGCAGTACTTC.

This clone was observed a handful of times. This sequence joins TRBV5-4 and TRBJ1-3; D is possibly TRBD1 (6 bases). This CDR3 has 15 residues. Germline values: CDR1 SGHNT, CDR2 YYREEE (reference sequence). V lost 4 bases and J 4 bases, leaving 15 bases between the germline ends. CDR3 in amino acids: CASSPDRTTGNTIYF. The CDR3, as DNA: TGTGCCAGCAGCCCGGACAGAACTACGGGAAACACCATATATTTT.

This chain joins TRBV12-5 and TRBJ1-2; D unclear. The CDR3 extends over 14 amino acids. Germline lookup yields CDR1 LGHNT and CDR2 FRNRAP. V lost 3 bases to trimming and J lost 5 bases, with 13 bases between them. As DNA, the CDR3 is TGTGCTAGTGGTTTACACTACTCAACATATGGCTACACCTTC. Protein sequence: CASGLHYSTYGYTF.